Described below is a single TCR beta chain sequence and its context. No antigen is known for it. This sample is part of a study of blood T cell dynamics during melanoma immunotherapy. About the research overall: Patients with metastatic melanoma got pembrolizumab or nivolumab-ipilimumab as first-line care. Study results and caveats: Disease-control patients' PBMC repertoires became either more clonal or more diverse at W3.

Noted time point: pre-treatment baseline. No patient had earlier systemic cancer treatment, concurrent immunosuppressants, or another active cancer. Sequenced by immunoSEQ multiplex PCR; TCRdb stores in-frame clones only, minus some. This table holds 4,000 to 5,000 clones, 70% to 90% found once. This CDR3 contains 13 residues. Germline V gene sequence: CDR1 LNHDA, CDR2 SQIVND (reference sequence). V was shortened by 6 bases and J by 1 base, with 10 bases between the two germline ends. This clonotype was obtained from a human donor with melanoma. The material was blood, obtained from a patient treated with checkpoint blockade. The rearrangement joins TRBV19 to TRBJ2-7; no clear D. This CDR3 is CASRKERSYEQYF. Written as DNA, the CDR3 is TGTGCCAGTAGAAAAGAACGGTCCTACGAGCAGTACTTC.